The next 30 T cell receptor beta chains were all read from a single sample in a study of T cells after yellow fever vaccination. A single record per CDR3 protein comes from TCRdb applying MiXCR to the 5' RACE reads. The table records approximately 120,000 distinct CDR3 sequences, about 7.4% of them present only once. Sample: CD4+ T cells sorted from PBMCs, taken 10 days after the first yellow fever vaccination. The receptor set was obtained from a man younger than 35 who received the YFV17D yellow fever vaccine.

This clonotype showed up many times. V gene TRBV4-1 combines with J gene TRBJ2-1; no firm D call. Germline values: CDR1 MGHRA, CDR2 YSYEKL. The CDR3 extends over 16 amino acids. Trimming cost V 2 bases and J 3 bases, with 14 bases left between them. This CDR3 is CASSQIDLLIYNEQFF. The CDR3 coding sequence is TGCGCCAGCAGCCAAATAGACTTGCTTATCTACAATGAGCAGTTCTTC.

The chain uses TRBV4-2 and TRBJ1-2, with D possibly matching TRBD1 (5 bases). Germline CDR1 LGHNA, CDR2 YNFKEQ. The CDR3 is 15 amino acids. The V and J ends lost 1 base and 5 bases respectively, with 14 bases between them. The CDR3 sequence is CASSQVLGEGYGYTF. CDR3 DNA sequence: TGTGCCAGCAGCCAAGTACTAGGGGAGGGGTATGGCTACACCTTC.

This clonotype was recorded at least ten times. This chain uses TRBV5-6 with TRBJ2-4; D is perhaps TRBD2 (5 bases). The CDR3 has 13 residues. In germline, CDR1 is SGHDT, CDR2 YYEEEE. Trimming left V 4 bases short and J 5 bases short, with 10 bases between. Here the CDR3 reads CASSLRGQNIQYF. CDR3 bases: TGTGCCAGCAGCCTACGGGGTCAAAACATTCAGTACTTC.

This clonotype was detected many times. The chain links TRBV5-1 to TRBJ1-6, with D possibly being TRBD1 (5 bases). The length of the CDR3 is 14 residues. Per the germline V gene, CDR1 is SGHRS and CDR2 is YFSETQ. V lost 4 bases and J 7 bases, leaving 12 bases between the germline ends. For the CDR3, the DNA is TGCGCCAGCAGCCGCACAGGAGAAAATTCACCCCTCCACTTT. It is translated as CASSRTGENSPLHF.

This clonotype was counted at least ten times. The chain combines TRBV18 with TRBJ2-5; D is perhaps TRBD1 or TRBD2 (6 bases each). CDR1 is KGHSH, CDR2 LQKENI, per germline. V lost 3 bases, J lost 7 bases, and 12 bases lay in between. This CDR3 contains 13 residues. Here the CDR3 DNA reads TGTGCCAGCTCACCCGGGGGCGAAGGGACCCAGTACTTC. Its translation is CASSPGGEGTQYF.

This clonotype was recorded at least ten times. V is TRBV4-1 and J is TRBJ1-3; tentative D call: TRBD1 (5 bases). The CDR3 spans 14 residues. In germline, CDR1 is MGHRA, CDR2 YSYEKL. Deletions cut 1 base from V and 7 bases from J, with 11 bases between. The CDR3 loop is CASSQGRGGNTIYF. The CDR3 DNA reads TGCGCCAGCAGCCAAGGAAGGGGTGGGAACACCATATATTTT.

This clonotype has just a few counts. The J gene is TRBJ2-5, the V gene TRBV4-2; 8 bases agree with TRBD2. With V trimmed by 1 base and J by 4 bases, 8 bases remained unmatched. The CDR3 runs to 16 residues. Germline V gene data show CDR1 as LGHNA and CDR2 as YNFKEQ. The CDR3 protein is CASSQGNGGAGETQYF. Here the CDR3 DNA reads TGTGCCAGCAGCCAAGGGAACGGGGGGGCGGGAGAGACCCAGTACTTC.

At least ten counts were recorded for this clonotype. The chain recombines TRBV5-6 with TRBJ1-4, with 7 bases identical to TRBD1. The ends lost 3 bases at V and 3 bases at J; junction bases unmatched: 8. Germline V gives CDR1 SGHDT, CDR2 YYEEEE. The CDR3 totals 16 residues. The CDR3 sequence is CASSWGQPVANEKLFF. The CDR3 DNA sequence: TGTGCCAGCAGCTGGGGACAGCCTGTTGCTAATGAAAAACTGTTTTTT.

There are many counts of this clonotype. V gene TRBV25-1 combines with J gene TRBJ1-1; no firm D call. This CDR3 contains 13 residues. Germline-derived CDR1 and CDR2 are MGHDK and SYGVNS. The germline V and J ends were trimmed by 8 bases and 5 bases, with 15 bases remaining between them. This CDR3 is CASAGYLGTEAFF. In nucleotides, the CDR3 is TGTGCCAGCGCCGGGTACTTGGGGACTGAAGCTTTCTTT.

The table lists this clonotype with many counts. The gene calls are TRBV11-3 and TRBJ1-1, with unresolved D. The V and J ends lost 5 bases and 1 base respectively, with 8 bases between them. The length of the CDR3 is 13 residues. Germline V lookup: CDR1 SGHNT, CDR2 YENEEA. For the CDR3, the DNA is TGTGCCAGCAGCCCGGACGGGAACACTGAAGCTTTCTTT. As protein: CASSPDGNTEAFF. Combining the CDR3 with reference TRBV11-3 and TRBJ1-1 gives the whole variable domain EAGVVQSPRYKIIEKKQPVAFWCNPISGHNTLYWYLQNLGQGPELLIRYENEEAVDDSQLPKDRFSAERLKGVDSTLKIQPAELGDSAVYLCASSPDGNTEAFFGQGTRLTVV.

This clonotype was seen at least ten times. This chain links TRBV6-1 with TRBJ2-7; 9 positions match TRBD1. V lost 5 bases and J lost 7; bases outside the gene matches: 9. CDR3 length: 14 amino acids. Per germline, CDR1 MNHNS and CDR2 SASEGT. The DNA for the CDR3 is TGTGCCAGCAGTCGTCAGGACAGGGGACGGGAGCAGTACGTC. It yields the protein CASSRQDRGREQYV.

This clonotype was counted only a few times. J is TRBJ2-3 and V is TRBV12-3 or TRBV12-4; D unresolved. Trimming left V 2 bases short and J 6 bases short, with 3 bases between. The CDR3 covers 11 residues. For the CDR3, the DNA is TGTGCCAGCAGTTTACAGGATACGCAGTATTTT. It is translated as CASSLQDTQYF.

The V and J genes are TRBV12-3 or TRBV12-4 and TRBJ2-1; D is unclear. The CDR3 length is 14 residues. The V end lost 5 bases, the J end lost 7 bases, and 15 bases lay between the germline ends. The CDR3 loop is CASSIETPGNEQFF. CDR3 nucleotide sequence: TGTGCCAGCAGTATAGAGACTCCTGGTAATGAGCAGTTCTTC.

This clonotype was observed at least ten times. CDR3 sequence (DNA): TGTGCCAGCAGTTCTACCACAGATACGCAGTATTTT. Residues: CASSSTTDTQYF. The rearrangement uses TRBV6-2 or TRBV6-3 and TRBJ2-3; D remains ambiguous. The CDR3 extends over 12 amino acids. V lost 4 bases, J lost 2 bases, and 4 bases lay in between. Looked up from germline, CDR1 is MNHEY and CDR2 is SVGEGT.

The table lists this clonotype with many counts. The chain has TRBV6-1 and TRBJ1-4; D unresolved. Germline V lookup: CDR1 MNHNS, CDR2 SASEGT. This CDR3 is 14 amino acids long. V lost 6 bases and J lost 8, with 16 bases in between. In nucleotides, the CDR3 is TGTGCCAGCAGGGGGTCGACTGTAGCGGAAAAACTGTTTTTT. Translating it yields CASRGSTVAEKLFF.

Concerning this clonotype itself: Just one base apart from a much larger clone, this may be a read error. This rearrangement joins TRBV4-1 to TRBJ1-6; D call uncertain. V shed 3 bases and J shed 10 bases, with 13 bases lying between them. Germline CDR1 MGHRA, CDR2 YSYEKL. The CDR3 covers 14 residues. CDR3 nucleotides: TGCGCCAGCAGCCACCTAGGGTGGAGCTCACCCCTCCACTTT. It specifies CASSHLGWSSPLHF.

Many counts were recorded for this clonotype. The rearrangement links TRBV7-3 to TRBJ2-3; no clear D. The CDR3 sequence is 14 residues long. Per the germline V gene, CDR1 is SGHTA and CDR2 is FQGTGA. Trimming took off 1 base at V and 2 bases at J, with 7 bases between the two ends. The CDR3 loop reads CASSLNLNTDTQYF. CDR3 nucleotide sequence: TGTGCCAGCAGCTTAAATCTGAACACAGATACGCAGTATTTT.

This clonotype was picked up many times. This sequence joins TRBV12-3 or TRBV12-4 and TRBJ2-5, with 9 bases fitting TRBD2. This CDR3 is built from 14 residues. J was trimmed by 5 bases and V by 3 bases; bases with no gene match: 4. The DNA for the CDR3 is TGTGCCAGCAGTTTTGGAGGACTAGCGGAGACCCAGTACTTC. It yields the protein CASSFGGLAETQYF.

This clonotype was picked up many times. The CDR3 loop reads CASRQTVGEQYF. The CDR3, as DNA: TGTGCCAGCCGACAAACGGTGGGCGAGCAGTACTTC. V is TRBV6-2 or TRBV6-3 and J is TRBJ2-7; D unresolved. The germline V and J ends were trimmed by 8 bases and 6 bases, with 14 bases remaining between them. The germline gives CDR1 MNHEY, CDR2 SVGEGT. The CDR3 extends over 12 amino acids.

This clonotype was picked up many times. The chain links TRBV28 to TRBJ2-5; TRBD1 aligns across 7 bases. Germline V gives CDR1 MDHEN, CDR2 SYDVKM. Trimming took 6 bases from V and 3 from J; bases not matched to a gene: 4. This CDR3 has 13 residues. CDR3 DNA: TGTGCCAGCAGGATTCAGGGGGAAGAGACCCAGTACTTC. This sequence encodes CASRIQGEETQYF.

This clonotype has a count of ten or more. The chain is built from TRBV20-1 and TRBJ2-7, with 8 bases matching TRBD1. The CDR3 is 15 amino acids. Trimming cost V 6 bases and J 4 bases; bases outside gene matches: 14. Germline values: CDR1 DFQATT, CDR2 SNEGSKA (reference sequence). DNA for the CDR3: TGCAGTGCCCGGCAAAACAGGGGGAATCTTTACGAGCAGTACTTC. Amino acid sequence: CSARQNRGNLYEQYF.

This clonotype has ten or more counts. The rearrangement uses TRBV20-1 and TRBJ1-1; 7 bases match TRBD1. There are 12 residues in the CDR3. Germline CDR1 and CDR2: DFQATT and SNEGSKA (reference sequence). J gave up 3 bases and V 3 bases, and 1 base lay outside the gene matches. The CDR3 DNA reads TGCAGTGCTAGTCAGGGGGACACTGAAGCTTTCTTT. This sequence encodes CSASQGDTEAFF.

This clonotype showed up many times. This rearrangement joins TRBV7-8 to TRBJ2-1; 11 positions agree with TRBD2. The germline V gene has CDR1 SGHVS and CDR2 FQNEAQ. V lost 8 bases to trimming and J lost 4 bases; unmatched junction nucleotides: 7. This CDR3 contains 15 residues. Here the CDR3 reads CASESSGGTYNEQFF. CDR3 nucleotide sequence: TGTGCCAGCGAGTCTAGCGGGGGGACTTACAATGAGCAGTTCTTC.

The rearrangement joins TRBV6-1 to TRBJ2-6; D is unresolved. V lost 6 bases and J 9 bases, leaving 18 bases between the germline ends. Germline V gene sequence: CDR1 MNHNS, CDR2 SASEGT. This CDR3 is 15 amino acids long. CDR3 sequence (DNA): TGTGCCAGCAGCCCAAACTCAGAGATAGGCAACGTCCTGACTTTC. Amino acid sequence: CASSPNSEIGNVLTF.

Ten or more counts support this clonotype. The chain carries TRBV25-1 and TRBJ1-6; D call uncertain. The length of the CDR3 is 14 residues. Germline V gene lookup returns CDR1 MGHDK and CDR2 SYGVNS. V was trimmed by 2 bases and J by 7 bases, leaving 9 bases between them. The CDR3 DNA follows: TGTGCCAGCAGTGAAAATCAGCCCAATTCACCCCTCCACTTT. Translated, it gives CASSENQPNSPLHF.

This clonotype has a handful of counts. The V and J genes are TRBV5-6 and TRBJ1-3; a possible D gene is TRBD1 (5 bases). Germline V lookup: CDR1 SGHDT, CDR2 YYEEEE. There are 17 residues in the CDR3. The V and J ends lost 3 bases and 0 bases respectively, with 16 bases between them. This CDR3 reads CASSSILQEASGNTIYF. Written as DNA, the CDR3 is TGTGCCAGCAGCTCAATATTACAGGAGGCCTCTGGAAACACCATATATTTT.

In this sample, this clonotype turned up many times. The rearrangement uses TRBV28 and TRBJ1-1; D uncertain. Trimming removed 10 bases at V and 7 bases at J, with 19 bases between. This CDR3 spans 13 amino acids. In germline, CDR1 is MDHEN, CDR2 SYDVKM. The CDR3, as DNA: TGTGCCAACGCTCCCCACGGCCCCCGTGAAGCTTTCTTT. Its translation: CANAPHGPREAFF.

This clonotype was seen repeatedly, ten times or more. The V and J genes are TRBV12-3 or TRBV12-4 and TRBJ2-2; no clear D. The CDR3 is 15 residues long. Trimming took 1 base from V and 5 from J, leaving 11 bases between them. This chain's CDR3 is CASSLGEIRTGELFF. The CDR3 DNA sequence: TGTGCCAGCAGTTTAGGCGAGATCCGAACCGGGGAGCTGTTTTTT.

This clonotype was counted only a few times. In DNA, the CDR3 is TGCGCCAGTGTACGAGGGGGGGCCTACAATGAGCAGTTCTTC. Encoded protein: CASVRGGAYNEQFF. V and J are TRBV5-1 and TRBJ2-1, with a possible D match to TRBD2 (7 bases). CDR3 size: 14 residues. The germline gives CDR1 SGHRS, CDR2 YFSETQ. The germline V and J ends were trimmed by 8 bases and 2 bases, with 14 bases remaining between them.

This clonotype has a count of ten or more. J is TRBJ1-6 and V is TRBV27, with 7 positions matching TRBD1. The ends lost 4 bases at V and 7 bases at J; junction bases unmatched: 10. The CDR3 runs to 16 residues. CDR1 and CDR2 from the germline V gene are MNHEY and SMNVEV (reference sequence). The CDR3 bases are TGTGCCAGCAGTTGGGGGGACAGTCGACACAATTCACCCCTCCACTTT. The encoded protein is CASSWGDSRHNSPLHF.